Below, 26 T cell receptor beta chains from the same sample are listed, as sequenced in a study of monozygotic twins with inflammatory bowel disease. TCRdb reprocessed the 5' RACE reads; each CDR3 protein has one entry and no DNA is given. This sample carries 350,000 to 500,000 distinct CDR3 sequences, with 2% to 2.5% going to the ten biggest clones. Sequencing was carried out using blood. The receptors were sampled from a human donor with ulcerative colitis or Crohn's disease, or a healthy co-twin of an affected twin (not recorded which).

This rearrangement joins TRBV2 to TRBJ2-5; lacking DNA, the TRBD1 call made by TCRdb goes unchecked. The CDR3 covers 13 residues. The V gene's germline CDR1 is SNHLY and CDR2 FYNNEI. CDR3 residues: CASRPGHGETQYF.

The chain couples TRBV4-2 to TRBJ2-2; absent DNA, TCRdb's TRBD2 call cannot be checked. CDR3 length: 18 residues. CDR1 and CDR2 (germline): LGHNA, YNFKEQ. Here the CDR3 reads CASSQPGLAGGPGGELFF.

The rearrangement joins TRBV4-3 to TRBJ2-7. Germline assignment: CDR1 LGHNA and CDR2 YSLEER. The CDR3 covers 15 residues. CDR3 residues: CASSLRQELSYEQYF.

This sequence joins TRBV20-1 and TRBJ2-1. This CDR3 has 12 residues. Germline CDR1 reads DFQATT; CDR2 reads SNEGSKA (reference sequence). The CDR3 protein is CSARQNFNEQFF.

The chain recombines TRBV7-9 with TRBJ2-3; checking the TCRdb D call of TRBD2 is not possible without DNA. Germline-derived CDR1 and CDR2 are SEHNR and FQNEAQ (reference sequence). CDR3 size: 15 residues. The CDR3 loop is CASSLQAGITDTQYF.

The genes are TRBV12-3 or TRBV12-4 and TRBJ1-2; the D call of TRBD1 rests on TCRdb alone, since no DNA is present to check it. The length of the CDR3 is 12 residues. The CDR3 is CASSRYSYGYTF.

The chain joins TRBV20-1 to TRBJ2-1; TCRdb indicates TRBD2, and absent DNA this call remains unverified. From germline, CDR1 is DFQATT and CDR2 SNEGSKA (reference sequence). This CDR3 region has 21 residues. The chain's CDR3 is CSARCPQGGLAGGFSYNEQFF.

The rearrangement links TRBV6-1 to TRBJ2-6; lacking DNA, the TRBD1 call made by TCRdb goes unchecked. From germline, CDR1 is MNHNS and CDR2 SASEGT. CDR3 size: 16 residues. The CDR3 loop is CASSLTVVSGANVLTF.

This chain connects TRBV7-8 to TRBJ2-7; TCRdb outputs TRBD1, but without DNA this stays unchecked. Germline V CDR1 and CDR2: SGHVS, FQNEAQ. The CDR3 sequence is 15 residues long. CDR3 amino acids: CASSKGTTKSYEQYF.

This rearrangement joins TRBV9 to TRBJ2-1; absent DNA, TCRdb's TRBD2 call cannot be checked. The CDR3 contains 14 residues. From germline, CDR1 is SGDLS and CDR2 YYNGEE. Here the CDR3 reads CASNPGTSYNEQFF.

The genes are TRBV20-1 and TRBJ2-1; with no DNA, the TCRdb D assignment of TRBD1 cannot be verified. This CDR3 is built from 17 residues. The germline CDR1 and CDR2 sequences are DFQATT and SNEGSKA (reference sequence). The CDR3 loop reads CSARDPQRSPIFNEQFF.

This rearrangement joins TRBV4-1 to TRBJ2-3. The CDR3 contains 13 residues. In germline, CDR1 is MGHRA, CDR2 YSYEKL. The CDR3: CASSQDMRNTQYF.

The chain carries TRBV5-6 and TRBJ1-1. CDR3 length equals 14 residues. CDR1 is SGHDT, CDR2 YYEEEE, per germline. The CDR3 here is CASSSSGPNTEAFF.

The chain combines TRBV18 with TRBJ2-5; the TRBD2 assignment by TCRdb is unverifiable without DNA. Germline lookup yields CDR1 KGHSH and CDR2 LQKENI. This CDR3 is 14 amino acids long. The CDR3 loop reads CASSPGTPPETQYF.

The gene calls are TRBV25-1 and TRBJ1-2. Looked up from germline, CDR1 is MGHDK and CDR2 is SYGVNS. The CDR3 has 14 amino acids. The CDR3 sequence: CASSEFGPNYGYTF.

The rearrangement joins TRBV5-1 to TRBJ2-7; TCRdb selects TRBD2, and the lack of DNA leaves this call unchecked. The CDR3 extends over 17 amino acids. CDR1 and CDR2 from the germline V gene are SGHRS and YFSETQ. CDR3: CASSFLSRDFLGYEQYF.

The V gene is TRBV7-6, the J gene TRBJ2-1; TCRdb's D call, TRBD1, is unchecked because there is no DNA. This CDR3 is 15 amino acids long. Germline values: CDR1 SGHVS, CDR2 FNYEAQ. This CDR3 reads CASSLVLRGANEQFF.

The rearrangement joins TRBV11-2 to TRBJ2-1. The germline V gene encodes CDR1 SGHAT and CDR2 FQNNGV. The CDR3 is 13 amino acids. CDR3 in amino acids: CASSGTTYNEQFF.

CDR3 loop: CASSPTYYRDPGTQYF. This chain connects TRBV11-2 to TRBJ2-5; the TCRdb D gene call, TRBD2, has no DNA to confirm it. Germline V gene data show CDR1 as SGHAT and CDR2 as FQNNGV. The CDR3 spans 16 residues.

The chain employs TRBV7-2 and TRBJ2-3; the TRBD1 assignment by TCRdb is unverifiable without DNA. CDR1 and CDR2 (germline): SGHTA, FQGNSA. This CDR3 is built from 15 residues. The CDR3 spells CASASGQGVTDTQYF.

J is TRBJ2-1 and V is TRBV30; TCRdb proposes TRBD2, but this gene call is untestable without DNA. The CDR3 spans 14 residues. Germline CDR1 GTSNPN, CDR2 SVGIG (reference sequence). The CDR3 spells CAWSGRLSYNEQFF.

This chain joins TRBV7-9 and TRBJ1-3; TCRdb returns TRBD1, unconfirmable since there is no DNA. Germline-derived CDR1 and CDR2 are SEHNR and FQNEAQ (reference sequence). The CDR3 has 15 amino acids. The CDR3 here is CASRLQGEGGNTIYF.

The chain recombines TRBV7-3 with TRBJ2-2; as DNA is missing, the TRBD1 call by TCRdb cannot be tested. Germline assignment: CDR1 SGHTA and CDR2 FQGTGA. CDR3 length equals 15 residues. CDR3: CASSPDGGRTGELFF.

The CDR3 reads CASSLAEVTYEQYF. This chain joins TRBV7-2 and TRBJ2-7. The CDR3 is made up of 14 amino acids. CDR1 is SGHTA and CDR2 is FQGNSA in the germline V gene.

V and J are TRBV28 and TRBJ1-1. Germline loops: CDR1 MDHEN, CDR2 SYDVKM. This CDR3 spans 15 amino acids. CDR3: CASSPLGGGDTEAFF.

The chain combines TRBV7-6 with TRBJ2-3; TCRdb proposes TRBD1, but this gene call is untestable without DNA. This CDR3 has 14 residues. Germline lookup yields CDR1 SGHVS and CDR2 FNYEAQ. This CDR3 is CASSFQGPTDTQYF. Based on the CDR3 plus reference TRBV7-6 and TRBJ2-3, the full variable domain is GAGVSQSPRYKVTKRGQDVALRCDPISGHVSLYWYRQALGQGPEFLTYFNYEAQQDKSGLPNDRFSAERPEGSISTLTIQRTEQRDSAMYRCASSFQGPTDTQYFGPGTRLTVL.